These 23 T cell receptor beta chains originate from one sample sequenced in a study of vaccination effects on CD4 cells after COVID-19. Sequencing followed a ViraFEST assay step that expanded antigen-specific CD4+ T cells with viral peptide pools. Culture proceeded for 10 days, and CD4+ T cells were then isolated. Nobody among the vaccine recipients had prior SARS-CoV-2 infection (nucleocapsid antibodies were negative). TCRdb keeps only in-frame clones here, not all; method: immunoSEQ multiplex PCR. This sample has about 20,000 clones; roughly 78% occur once, and the top ten carry roughly a tenth. No antigen is known for these receptors. Here the sequenced sample was CD4+ T cells from PBMCs cultured with HCoV-NL63 spike peptides, taken before COVID-19 vaccination. The source is a human donor who received a COVID-19 vaccine.

The chain uses TRBV6-2 or TRBV6-3 and TRBJ2-1; 10 bases map to TRBD1. CDR3 length: 16 residues. Trimming took 2 bases from V and 4 from J; bases not matched to a gene: 5. Germline CDR1 reads MNHEY; CDR2 reads SVGEGT. CDR3 amino acids: CASSYGQGGMYNEQFF. For the CDR3, the DNA is TGTGCCAGCAGTTACGGACAGGGGGGTATGTACAATGAGCAGTTCTTC.

This chain connects TRBV18 to TRBJ1-1; D is ambiguous. The CDR3 is made up of 13 amino acids. V was shortened by 3 bases and J by 1 base, with 6 bases between the two germline ends. CDR1 KGHSH and CDR2 LQKENI come from the germline V gene. The CDR3 loop is CASSPGQNTEAFF. In DNA form, the CDR3 reads TGTGCCAGCTCACCGGGCCAGAACACTGAAGCTTTCTTT.

This chain joins TRBV18 and TRBJ2-5; 10 bases agree with TRBD1. The CDR3 totals 20 residues. Per germline, CDR1 KGHSH and CDR2 LQKENI. Trimming removed 3 bases from V and 5 bases from J; junction bases left unmatched: 21. The CDR3 sequence: CASSPPSATGGLRFGETQYF. The CDR3 DNA reads as TGTGCCAGCTCACCTCCATCTGCGACAGGGGGCCTGAGGTTTGGGGAGACCCAGTACTTC.

V gene TRBV6-2 or TRBV6-3 combines with J gene TRBJ1-5, with 7 bases identical to TRBD1. The ends lost 2 bases at V and 0 bases at J; junction bases unmatched: 4. The CDR3 length is 16 residues. The germline V gene encodes CDR1 MNHEY and CDR2 SVGEGT. Here the CDR3 DNA reads TGTGCCAGCAGTTACGCGGGACAGTATAGCAATCAGCCCCAGCATTTT. Its protein product is CASSYAGQYSNQPQHF.

CDR3 DNA sequence: TGTGCCAGCAGCCCGGGACTAGCGATAGCCTACGAGCAGTACTTC. It encodes CASSPGLAIAYEQYF. V and J are TRBV5-6 and TRBJ2-7; 10 bases align to TRBD2. With V trimmed by 4 bases and J by 2 bases, 6 bases remained unmatched. This CDR3 is built from 15 residues. From germline, CDR1 is SGHDT and CDR2 YYEEEE.

The J gene is TRBJ1-6, the V gene TRBV6-5; D ambiguous. This CDR3 spans 13 amino acids. Germline CDR1 is MNHEY and CDR2 is SVGAGI. V lost 5 bases to trimming and J lost 8 bases, with 10 bases between them. The CDR3 protein is CASSNNRDSPLHF. The DNA of the CDR3 is TGTGCCAGCAGTAACAATAGGGATTCACCCCTCCACTTT.

This clone was counted between two and nine times. The chain uses TRBV7-9 and TRBJ2-1; 9 bases match TRBD1. This CDR3 contains 15 residues. Per germline, CDR1 SEHNR and CDR2 FQNEAQ (reference sequence). V dropped 3 bases and J dropped 10; count of bases not matched to a gene: 10. The CDR3 nucleotides are TGTGCCAGCAGCTTTGCTCCCGGGACAGGGAGCGAGCAGTTCTTC. Its protein product is CASSFAPGTGSEQFF.

The chain has TRBV6-1 and TRBJ1-1; perhaps TRBD1 as D (5 bases). Trimming removed 2 bases at V and 0 bases at J, with 13 bases between. The CDR3 sequence is 16 residues long. Germline V gives CDR1 MNHNS, CDR2 SASEGT. CDR3 in amino acids: CASSEIQAGMNTEAFF. The CDR3 bases are TGTGCCAGCAGTGAAATACAGGCAGGCATGAACACTGAAGCTTTCTTT.

The rearrangement joins TRBV7-9 to TRBJ2-3, with TRBD2 matching over 14 bases. The germline gives CDR1 SEHNR, CDR2 FQNEAQ (reference sequence). This CDR3 spans 16 amino acids. The junction had 5 bases not matched to a gene; V was cut back by 4 bases and J by 5 bases. In DNA, the CDR3 is TGTGCCAGCAGCTCGACAGGACTAGCGGGAGGAGATACGCAGTATTTT. Translation gives CASSSTGLAGGDTQYF.

V is TRBV3-1 (or the pseudogene TRBV3-2) and J is TRBJ2-2; D is unclear. CDR3 length: 12 residues. CDR1 is LGHDT and CDR2 is YNNKEL in the germline V gene (reference sequence). V was trimmed by 4 bases and J by 6 bases, leaving 6 bases between them. This CDR3 is CASSRNPGELFF. The CDR3 DNA reads TGTGCCAGCAGCCGAAACCCCGGGGAGCTGTTTTTT.

V usage is TRBV23-1 and J usage is TRBJ2-7; D gene uncertain. TRBV23-1 is an ORF, with its function uncertain. V dropped 4 bases and J dropped 4 bases, with 14 bases sitting between them. CDR3 length: 14 residues. CDR3 sequence reads: CASSPVPPAYEQYF. The CDR3, as DNA: TGCGCCAGCAGTCCGGTTCCCCCTGCGTACGAGCAGTACTTC.

This clone turned up a few times. The J gene is TRBJ2-7, the V gene TRBV6-5; 8 nucleotides match TRBD2. The ends lost 0 bases at V and 4 bases at J; junction bases unmatched: 5. The length of the CDR3 is 15 residues. CDR1 and CDR2 (germline): MNHEY, SVGAGI. The CDR3: CASSYSSGGAYEQYF. The CDR3 coding sequence is TGTGCCAGCAGTTACTCCAGCGGGGGAGCATACGAGCAGTACTTC.

The chain is built from TRBV4-1 and TRBJ2-3; 10 nucleotides agree with TRBD2. Losses at the gene ends were 2 bases for V and 3 bases for J; bases not matched to a gene: 2. The CDR3 is made up of 15 amino acids. Germline CDR1 is MGHRA and CDR2 is YSYEKL. The CDR3 DNA reads as TGCGCCAGCAGCCAAACGGGACTAGCGACAGATACGCAGTATTTT. It codes for CASSQTGLATDTQYF.

The rearrangement uses TRBV9 and TRBJ2-2, with D perhaps TRBD2 (6 bases). V lost 5 bases to trimming and J lost 7 bases, with 18 bases between them. The germline V gene has CDR1 SGDLS and CDR2 YYNGEE. This CDR3 has 15 amino acids. The CDR3 region is CASSQAGPPYGELFF. In DNA, the CDR3 is TGTGCCAGCAGTCAGGCGGGACCCCCTTACGGGGAGCTGTTTTTT.

This clone was seen a handful of times. This rearrangement joins TRBV11-3 to TRBJ2-3; D is undetermined. With 4 bases removed from V and 1 base from J, the gap between germline ends came to 12 bases. In germline, CDR1 is SGHNT, CDR2 YENEEA. The CDR3 spans 15 residues. In nucleotides, the CDR3 is TGTGCCAGCAGCTCCGGCAGAATTGGCACAGATACGCAGTATTTT. This gives the protein CASSSGRIGTDTQYF.

The rearrangement links TRBV9 to TRBJ2-5, with D maybe TRBD2 (6 bases). With 0 bases removed from V and 1 base from J, the gap between germline ends came to 7 bases. Germline loops: CDR1 SGDLS, CDR2 YYNGEE. The CDR3 runs to 14 residues. CDR3 bases: TGTGCCAGCAGCGTAGGGACTACCCAAGAGACCCAGTACTTC. This gives the protein CASSVGTTQETQYF.

The chain couples TRBV6-4 to TRBJ2-2; D might be TRBD1 or TRBD2, each matching 5 bases. The V end was cut by 0 bases, the J end by 4 bases, with 12 bases between. Germline CDR1 reads MRHNA; CDR2 reads SNTAGT. This CDR3 region has 16 residues. CDR3 amino acids: CASSDSYTGRTGELFF. The CDR3 bases are TGTGCCAGCAGTGACTCGTACACGGGGCGCACCGGGGAGCTGTTTTTT.

DNA of the CDR3: TGCGCCAGCAGCTTGGGACTAGGACAGGGGATCCGTAACACTGAAGCTTTCTTT. It yields the protein CASSLGLGQGIRNTEAFF. The V gene is TRBV5-1, the J gene TRBJ1-1; 9 bases are shared with TRBD1. The CDR3 sequence is 18 residues long. Looked up from germline, CDR1 is SGHRS and CDR2 is YFSETQ. The ends lost 0 bases at V and 2 bases at J; junction bases unmatched: 11.

The chain couples TRBV5-6 to TRBJ2-7; D uncertain. Trimming cost V 4 bases and J 3 bases, with 11 bases left between them. Germline V gene sequence: CDR1 SGHDT, CDR2 YYEEEE. The CDR3 loop spans 13 amino acids. The CDR3 coding sequence is TGTGCCAGCAGCCTCCTCGCCGGCTACGAGCAGTACTTC. Its protein product is CASSLLAGYEQYF.

The gene calls are TRBV15 and TRBJ2-1; perhaps TRBD2 as D (6 bases). CDR1 is LNHNV, CDR2 YYDKDF, per germline (reference sequence). The CDR3 has 17 residues. V lost 0 bases to trimming and J lost 0 bases, with 12 bases between them. CDR3 in DNA: TGTGCCACCAGCAGAGAGAGTAGCGGATTCTCCTACAATGAGCAGTTCTTC. Translation gives CATSRESSGFSYNEQFF.

The chain combines TRBV12-3 or TRBV12-4 with TRBJ2-7, with unresolved D. CDR3 length equals 13 residues. V lost 7 bases to trimming and J lost 0 bases, with 10 bases between them. This CDR3 reads CASTTPTSYEQYF. The DNA of the CDR3 is TGTGCCAGCACGACTCCTACCTCCTACGAGCAGTACTTC.

The gene calls are TRBV29-1 and TRBJ2-3, with TRBD1 matching over 9 bases. Germline V gene sequence: CDR1 SQVTM, CDR2 ANQGSEA. This CDR3 spans 13 amino acids. J gave up 5 bases and V 7 bases, and 7 bases lay outside the gene matches. CDR3 sequence (DNA): TGCAGCGGGGGGACAGGGTACTTAGATACGCAGTATTTT. Translation gives CSGGTGYLDTQYF.

The CDR3 sequence is CASSDNYGYTF. The CDR3 nucleotides read TGTGCCAGCAGCGATAACTATGGCTACACCTTC. The rearrangement links TRBV6-1 to TRBJ1-2; D is unresolved. The CDR3 runs 11 residues. V was pared by 6 bases and J by 1 base, with 3 bases between. From germline, CDR1 is MNHNS and CDR2 SASEGT.